This T cell receptor (beta chain) was recorded in a study of glioma-infiltrating T cells. Germline lookup yields CDR1 SNHLY and CDR2 FYNNEI. V lost 2 bases and J lost 2, with 11 bases in between. CDR3 length equals 15 residues. The iRepertoire nested amplicon-rescue multiplex PCR amplified TCR alpha and beta CDR3s from RNA. TCRdb re-called the multiplex PCR reads with MiXCR, one entry per CDR3 protein. The sample has some 130,000 distinct CDR3 sequences, about 25% seen once. The sequenced sample was glioma tissue, nonneoplastic brain tissue, or PBMCs (not recorded which). The clonotype was recovered from a human donor with low-grade glioma or glioblastoma, undergoing nonglioma brain surgery, or in good health (not recorded which). J is TRBJ2-3 and V is TRBV2, with D perhaps matching TRBD1 or TRBD2 (5 bases each). For the CDR3, the DNA is TGTGCCAGCAGTGAACAGTTCGGGGCCACAGATACGCAGTATTTT. Its translation is CASSEQFGATDTQYF.